Reported below is one T cell receptor beta chain. Under the authors' procedure: Quantification of nucleated cells was approximated via reference gene primer amplification. The protocol was immunoSEQ multiplex PCR, while the TCRdb copy is restricted to in-frame clones and leaves out a portion. The V and J calls and clone size are taken from that table; D and trimming were inferred from the DNA. The table records roughly 250,000 clones, 85% to 90% of them present only once. Germline V lookup: CDR1 LNHDA, CDR2 SQIVND (reference sequence). The germline V and J ends were trimmed by 5 bases and 4 bases, with 14 bases remaining between them. The CDR3 has 15 amino acids. The sample originates from a study of blood T cell repertoires in COVID-19. Overall study: Sample material is recorded as cDNA or gDNA derived from T cells, B-cell-depleted T cells, or PBMCs.

This sequence was found in a middle-aged woman with acute or convalescent COVID-19. The specimen was peripheral blood. This chain uses TRBV19 with TRBJ1-4, with D hard to call. CDR3 DNA: TGTGCCAGTAGTCCCACTGCGGGATTTAATGAAAAACTGTTTTTT. Its protein product is CASSPTAGFNEKLFF.